The clone carrying this TCR beta chain has ten or more counts. Antigen unknown. Every patient underwent thyroid surgery untreated. This entry is derived from a study of metastatic and nonmetastatic thyroid tumors. For the study at large: Repertoires were compared across blood and tumor or nodule tissue from malignant and benign thyroid patients. Study outcomes and limitations: In blood and tumor, TCR beta diversity was reportedly significantly higher in malignant thyroid tumors than in benign nodules.

CDR3 length: 14 residues. CDR1 is SGHNT, CDR2 YYREEE, per germline (reference sequence). The ends were cut back, 4 bases at V and 2 bases at J, with 11 bases in the middle. TCRdb re-clonotyped the PCR reads via MiXCR. The sample lists about 92,000 clones, just under 15% occurring once. This sequence joins TRBV5-4 and TRBJ2-3; D assignment may be TRBD1 or TRBD2 (5 bases each). The sequence was collected from a female donor with papillary thyroid cancer or a benign thyroid nodule (not recorded which). Some clones in this sample may be carry-over from other donors' samples. What was sequenced was blood. CDR3 sequence reads: CASSPRGYTDTQYF. For the CDR3, the DNA is TGTGCCAGCAGCCCGAGGGGCTACACAGATACGCAGTATTTT.